One and the same sample provided the 8 T cell receptor beta chains below, sequenced in a study of a mutant IDH1 vaccine in newly diagnosed glioma. The time point here: baseline, week 1 (first vaccination visit). The treatment denotes: pre-vaccination baseline after standard-of-care therapy. Data came from immunoSEQ multiplex PCR; TCRdb stores just in-frame clones and leaves some out. The sample has fewer than 100,000 clones; about 90% are singletons. This specimen consisted of PBMCs, obtained from a glioma patient treated with radiotherapy, temozolomide or both. These TCRs come from a woman in her fifties or sixties with glioma.

Details on this clone: Other DNA sequences from this sample encode an identical CDR3 as well. V is TRBV18 and J is TRBJ1-1; 9 bases map to TRBD1. Germline values: CDR1 KGHSH, CDR2 LQKENI. The CDR3 covers 15 residues. J gave up 1 base and V 3 bases, and 3 bases lay outside the gene matches. The CDR3 sequence: CASSPGQGRNTEAFF. The CDR3 nucleotides are TGTGCCAGCTCACCCGGACAGGGGCGGAACACTGAAGCTTTCTTT.

The chain combines TRBV14 with TRBJ1-4; D is perhaps TRBD1 (5 bases). Germline V gives CDR1 SGHDN, CDR2 FVKESK. V was trimmed by 3 bases and J by 4 bases, leaving 15 bases between them. The CDR3 runs 16 residues. The CDR3 DNA reads TGTGCCAGCAGCCATGCGGGGGGAAGGCTTAATGAAAAACTGTTTTTT. Protein: CASSHAGGRLNEKLFF.

This chain uses TRBV13 with TRBJ1-3, with 7 bases fitting TRBD1. Germline CDR1 and CDR2: PRHDT and FYEKMQ (reference sequence). This CDR3 comprises 15 residues. The ends lost 3 bases at V and 2 bases at J; junction bases unmatched: 4. CDR3 bases: TGTGCCAGCAGCTTCCAGGGGGTAGCTGGAAACACCATATATTTT. Its protein is CASSFQGVAGNTIYF.

This clone has a single count. The J gene is TRBJ2-1, the V gene TRBV9; D possibly matches TRBD1 or TRBD2 (5 bases each). Trimming cost V 1 base and J 10 bases, with 9 bases left between them. Germline V CDR1 and CDR2: SGDLS, YYNGEE. This CDR3 is 12 amino acids long. For the CDR3, the DNA is TGTGCCAGCAGCGTACAAGGGACCGAGCAGTTCTTC. This sequence encodes CASSVQGTEQFF.

The DNA of the CDR3 is TGCGCCAGCAGCTGGGGCCCCAGCTCCTACAATGAGCAGTTCTTC. Its translation: CASSWGPSSYNEQFF. The chain employs TRBV5-1 and TRBJ2-1, with a possible D match to TRBD1 (5 bases). The CDR3 length is 15 residues. V gave up 3 bases and J gave up 0 bases, with 10 bases separating them. CDR1 is SGHRS and CDR2 is YFSETQ in the germline V gene.

This clone was recorded once. The V call is TRBV9, the J call TRBJ2-7; D gene uncertain. The germline CDR1 and CDR2 sequences are SGDLS and YYNGEE. The CDR3 length is 14 residues. The V end was cut by 0 bases, the J end by 6 bases, with 13 bases between. In DNA, the CDR3 is TGTGCCAGCAGCGTAGAGAGGATCCCCAGCGAGCAGTACTTC. This gives the protein CASSVERIPSEQYF. The full variable domain, completed using reference TRBV9 and TRBJ2-7, is DSGVTQTPKHLITATGQRVTLRCSPRSGDLSVYWYQQSLDQGLQFLIQYYNGEERAKGNILERFSAQQFPDLHSELNLSSLELGDSALYFCASSVERIPSEQYFGPGTRLTVT.

The V and J genes are TRBV7-9 and TRBJ2-1; 11 positions match TRBD2. The junction had 11 bases not matched to a gene; V was cut back by 11 bases and J by 8 bases. The CDR3 is 14 residues long. The germline V gene encodes CDR1 SEHNR and CDR2 FQNEAQ (reference sequence). Here the CDR3 DNA reads TGTGCCGGGCAACTAGCGGGAGAAGTCGATGAGCAGTTCTTC. Its translation is CAGQLAGEVDEQFF.

This CDR3 reads CASSVALEGWGNTIYF. The CDR3 nucleotides are TGTGCCAGCAGCGTAGCTCTGGAGGGGTGGGGAAACACCATATATTTT. The rearrangement uses TRBV9 and TRBJ1-3; the D gene is possibly TRBD1 (5 bases). Trimming stripped 0 bases from V and 4 bases from J, with 14 bases between. The CDR3 runs to 16 residues. CDR1 and CDR2 (germline): SGDLS, YYNGEE.